The entry below describes one T cell receptor beta chain. An amount of RNA that ranged from roughly 0.45 to 1 ug was reverse transcribed with random hexamers. TCRdb re-called the immunoSEQ multiplex PCR reads through MiXCR, storing one row per CDR3 protein. The data contain 80,000 or so distinct CDR3 sequences, roughly 94% of them singletons. J was trimmed by 7 bases and V by 4 bases; bases with no gene match: 15. Germline CDR1 LGHDT, CDR2 YNNKEL (reference sequence). The CDR3 runs 18 residues. The sample originates from a study of CD8 T cells in Susac syndrome. The chain couples TRBV3-1 to TRBJ1-6, with 8 nucleotides matching TRBD1. This receptor was identified in a human donor with Susac syndrome. Sequenced input: CD8+ T cells from PBMCs. The CDR3 loop reads CASSPRGQGRGGNSPLHF. CDR3 DNA: TGTGCCAGCAGCCCCAGAGGACAGGGACGGGGGGGAAATTCACCCCTCCACTTT. The entire variable domain, with the rest obtained from reference TRBV3-1 and TRBJ1-6, is as follows: DTAVSQTPKYLVTQMGNDKSIKCEQNLGHDTMYWYKQDSKKFLKIMFSYNNKELIINETVPNRFSPKSPDKAHLNLHINSLELGDSAVYFCASSPRGQGRGGNSPLHFGNGTRLTVT.